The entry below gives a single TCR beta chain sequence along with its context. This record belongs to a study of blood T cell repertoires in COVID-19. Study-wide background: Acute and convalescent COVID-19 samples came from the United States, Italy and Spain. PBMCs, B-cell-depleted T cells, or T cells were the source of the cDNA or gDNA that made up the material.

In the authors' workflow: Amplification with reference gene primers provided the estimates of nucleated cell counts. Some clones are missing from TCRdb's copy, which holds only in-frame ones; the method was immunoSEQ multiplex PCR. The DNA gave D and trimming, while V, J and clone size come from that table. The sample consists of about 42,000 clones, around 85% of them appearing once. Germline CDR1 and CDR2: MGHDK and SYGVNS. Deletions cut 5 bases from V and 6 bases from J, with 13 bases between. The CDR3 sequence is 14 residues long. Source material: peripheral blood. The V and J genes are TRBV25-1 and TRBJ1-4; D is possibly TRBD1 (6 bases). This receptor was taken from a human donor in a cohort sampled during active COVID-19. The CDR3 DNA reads TGTGCCAGCAGTCATACAGGGAACTATGAAAAACTGTTTTTT. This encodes CASSHTGNYEKLFF.